This is a list of T cell receptor beta chains from one sample in a study of blood T cell repertoires in COVID-19. Clones were sequenced by immunoSEQ multiplex PCR, and TCRdb holds only the in-frame ones, with some missing. Among a few hundred thousand clones listed, nearly 90% were seen once. The sample consisted of PBMCs or T cells enriched from blood (not recorded which). All receptors come from a woman aged 25 to 39 who had recovered from COVID-19. Both conserved end residues are part of each CDR3. The D gene is left open where the match is weak. Part of the rows lack a size; the others show once, few, many or a class for expanded clones.

D	size	V	J	length	DNA	CDR3
NA	once	TRBV18	TRBJ1-1	13	TGTGCCAGCCACCAGGACAGGAACACTGAAGCTTTCTTT	CASHQDRNTEAFF
NA	NA	TRBV28	TRBJ1-2	15	TGTGCCAGCACCCTCAAGGGGGTAATTAACTATGGCTACACCTTC	CASTLKGVINYGYTF
TRBD1	NA	TRBV11-3	TRBJ2-2	13	TGTGCCAGCAGCAGGAAAAGGGGGCATGGGCTGTTTTTT	CASSRKRGHGLFF
NA	NA	TRBV10-3	TRBJ2-6	16	TGTGCCAACTTCCCGCGGGCTCTGACTGGGGCCAACGTCCTGACTTTC	CANFPRALTGANVLTF
TRBD1	NA	TRBV4-3	TRBJ2-2	15	TGCGCCAGCAGCCCCGGGACAGACTACACCGGGGAGCTGTTTTTT	CASSPGTDYTGELFF
TRBD1	NA	TRBV14	TRBJ1-1	17	TGTGCCAGCAGCCAAGCGGGACAGGCCTGGAGGAGCACTGAAGCTTTCTTT	CASSQAGQAWRSTEAFF
NA	NA	TRBV7-2	TRBJ1-4	14	TGTGCCAGCAGCCCTGGGAGCCAGAGGGAAAAACTGTTTTTT	CASSPGSQREKLFF
NA	NA	TRBV6-1	TRBJ2-7	12	TGTGCCAGCAGTGAACCCGGACTCGAGCAGTACTTC	CASSEPGLEQYF
NA	once	TRBV6-5	TRBJ2-6	15	TGTGCCAGCAGTCGTGACCAGGGGGGGGCCAACGTCCTGACTTTC	CASSRDQGGANVLTF
TRBD1	NA	TRBV2	TRBJ1-2	14	TGTGCCAGCACCGAGACAGGGGTCGGGTATGGCTACACCTTC	CASTETGVGYGYTF
TRBD1	once	TRBV28	TRBJ1-4	14	TGTGCCAGCTTAACGGGACAGCCGAATGAAAAACTGTTTTTT	CASLTGQPNEKLFF
TRBD2	once	TRBV5-4	TRBJ2-1	18	TGTGCCAGCAGCCCTGGACTAGCGGGGGGCCTCTCCTACAATGAGCAGTTCTTC	CASSPGLAGGLSYNEQFF
TRBD1	NA	TRBV3-1/TRBV3-2	TRBJ2-4	16	TGTGCCAGCAGCCTCCTCTTACAGGGGGCTAAAAACATTCAGTACTTC	CASSLLLQGAKNIQYF
NA	once	TRBV14	TRBJ2-3	13	TGTGCCAGCAGCTCCGTTCTCACAGATACGCAGTATTTT	CASSSVLTDTQYF
NA	NA	TRBV9	TRBJ1-5	11	TGTGCCAGCAGCGCCGATCAGCCCCAGCATTTT	CASSADQPQHF
NA	few	TRBV7-9	TRBJ2-2	15	TGTGCCAGCAGCCAAACCGGAGGGAACACCGGGGAGCTGTTTTTT	CASSQTGGNTGELFF
TRBD1	NA	TRBV27	TRBJ1-2	13	TGTGCCAGCAGCATACAGGGGAGCGATGGCTACACCTTC	CASSIQGSDGYTF
TRBD2	NA	TRBV29-1	TRBJ2-1	14	TGCAGCGTTCGAGTGGGAGGGAGTGGGAATGAGCAGTTCTTC	CSVRVGGSGNEQFF
NA	NA	TRBV29-1	TRBJ2-7	14	TGCAGCGTCGAAGAGACAGGAGCCCACTACGAGCAGTACTTC	CSVEETGAHYEQYF
TRBD2	NA	TRBV6-6	TRBJ2-1	15	TGTGCCAGCAGTTACCACAGACTAGCGGACCGTTGGCAGTTCTTC	CASSYHRLADRWQFF
TRBD2	NA	TRBV7-2	TRBJ2-7	15	TGTGCCAGCAGCTTAGCCAGCGGGGGGCCGGGTGAGCAGTACTTC	CASSLASGGPGEQYF
NA	NA	TRBV18	TRBJ1-1	14	TGTGCCAGCTCACCAGGGCCGGGGGGCGCTGAAGCTTTCTTT	CASSPGPGGAEAFF
TRBD2	NA	TRBV18	TRBJ2-5	17	TGTGCCAGCTCACCACCAAGACTAGCGGGAGGTGTGGAGACCCAGTACTTC	CASSPPRLAGGVETQYF
TRBD1	NA	TRBV7-9	TRBJ1-6	16	TGTGCCAGCAGCTTGGTACCGGGGACAGGGTTATCACCCCTCCACTTT	CASSLVPGTGLSPLHF
NA	NA	TRBV5-4	TRBJ2-3	13	TGTGCCAGCAGCCCAGAGGTCGCAGATACGCAGTATTTT	CASSPEVADTQYF
NA	NA	TRBV12-5	TRBJ1-5	14	TGTGCTAGTACGTCAGGGGATAGCAATCAGCCCCAGCATTTT	CASTSGDSNQPQHF
NA	once	TRBV6-1	TRBJ2-4	18	TGTGCCAGCAGTGAAGCGATGTATAATCAGGGGGGCAAAAACATTCAGTACTTC	CASSEAMYNQGGKNIQYF